The entry that follows covers one TCR beta chain sequence. This specimen comes from a study of glioma-infiltrating T cells after dendritic cell vaccination. Sequenced by immunoSEQ multiplex PCR; TCRdb stores in-frame clones only, minus some. The table includes tens of thousands of clones, 70% to 90% detected once. As to time point: after dendritic cell vaccination, including at tumor progression/relapse. Sequences were derived from blood, sampled after dendritic cell vaccination. The receptor was derived from a human donor with glioblastoma.

The CDR3 reads CASSASTGNSYEQYF. The CDR3 DNA sequence: TGTGCCAGCAGTGCATCAACAGGAAACTCCTACGAGCAGTACTTC. V is TRBV6-1 and J is TRBJ2-7; a weak D match, TRBD1 (5 bases). The germline V gene encodes CDR1 MNHNS and CDR2 SASEGT. This CDR3 spans 15 amino acids. V shed 4 bases and J shed 0 bases, with 13 bases lying between them.